Below, 25 T cell receptor beta chains from the same sample are listed, as sequenced in a study of monozygotic twins with inflammatory bowel disease. After re-calling the 5' RACE reads, TCRdb lists one entry per CDR3 protein, DNA absent. The sample table includes fewer than 550,000 distinct CDR3 sequences. Sequenced material: blood. The receptors here all came from a human donor with ulcerative colitis or Crohn's disease, or a healthy co-twin of an affected twin (not recorded which).

The V gene is TRBV5-6, the J gene TRBJ2-1; TCRdb lists TRBD1, though no DNA is available to test this call. This CDR3 is 19 amino acids long. Per the germline V gene, CDR1 is SGHDT and CDR2 is YYEEEE. CDR3 in amino acids: CASSWGGQPGLAAYNEQFF.

The chain is built from TRBV9 and TRBJ2-7; with no DNA, the TCRdb D assignment of TRBD1 cannot be verified. This CDR3 is 14 amino acids long. CDR1 and CDR2 (germline): SGDLS, YYNGEE. CDR3 in amino acids: CASSVAVGTYEQYF.

The chain is built from TRBV30 and TRBJ2-7. The CDR3 spans 13 residues. Germline CDR1 GTSNPN, CDR2 SVGIG (reference sequence). CDR3 region: CAWSVYTSYEQYF.

The chain joins TRBV6-6 to TRBJ1-1. This CDR3 has 14 residues. Germline V gene data show CDR1 as MNHNY and CDR2 as SVGAGI (reference sequence). Here the CDR3 reads CASSYSEMNTEAFF.

The V gene is TRBV5-1, the J gene TRBJ1-5; TCRdb calls TRBD1, which cannot be checked without DNA. Looked up from germline, CDR1 is SGHRS and CDR2 is YFSETQ. This CDR3 has 14 amino acids. CDR3 region: CASSPGTVNQPQHF.

The chain joins TRBV20-1 to TRBJ2-5; TCRdb reports TRBD2, a call that lacks DNA to check it against. CDR3 length: 12 amino acids. Looked up from germline, CDR1 is DFQATT and CDR2 is SNEGSKA (reference sequence). This chain's CDR3 is CSAGVLGETQYF.

CDR3 protein: CASSHVGVGYGYTF. The chain carries TRBV7-2 and TRBJ1-2. Germline V CDR1 and CDR2: SGHTA, FQGNSA. This CDR3 comprises 14 residues.

The CDR3 sequence: CASSEYPADTQYF. The chain is built from TRBV25-1 and TRBJ2-3; TCRdb calls TRBD1, which cannot be checked without DNA. The length of the CDR3 is 13 residues. The V gene's germline CDR1 is MGHDK and CDR2 SYGVNS.

The J gene is TRBJ2-7, the V gene TRBV27; there is no DNA to check the TCRdb D call of TRBD1. Germline V gene sequence: CDR1 MNHEY, CDR2 SMNVEV (reference sequence). This CDR3 is built from 14 residues. The CDR3 protein is CASRVQTGAYEQYF.

This chain links TRBV7-3 with TRBJ2-2. The CDR3 length is 14 residues. From germline, CDR1 is SGHTA and CDR2 FQGTGA. CDR3 protein: CASSFSGNTGELFF.

The chain links TRBV7-2 to TRBJ1-2; lacking DNA, the TRBD1 call made by TCRdb goes unchecked. Germline V gene lookup returns CDR1 SGHTA and CDR2 FQGNSA. CDR3 length: 15 residues. CDR3 sequence: CASSQFPGMNYGYTF.

The chain recombines TRBV10-3 with TRBJ2-7; checking the TCRdb D call of TRBD1 is not possible without DNA. Germline lookup yields CDR1 ENHRY and CDR2 SYGVKD. This CDR3 has 14 amino acids. CDR3 loop: CAISERGATYEQYF.

The chain joins TRBV6-1 to TRBJ2-6. Looked up from germline, CDR1 is MNHNS and CDR2 is SASEGT. CDR3 length: 16 amino acids. This CDR3 reads CASSEAGISGANVLTF.

The chain couples TRBV7-9 to TRBJ2-3; TCRdb designates TRBD2, a call that cannot be tested without DNA. Looked up from germline, CDR1 is SEHNR and CDR2 is FQNEAQ (reference sequence). The CDR3 covers 13 residues. The CDR3 loop is CASSLVGSDTQYF. The whole variable domain, remainder taken from reference TRBV7-9 and TRBJ2-3, is DTGVSQNPRHKITKRGQNVTFRCDPISEHNRLYWYRQTLGQGPEFLTYFQNEAQLEKSRLLSDRFSAERPKGSFSTLEIQRTEQGDSAMYLCASSLVGSDTQYFGPGTRLTVL.

This chain uses TRBV4-3 with TRBJ1-1; TCRdb proposes TRBD1, but this gene call is untestable without DNA. Germline loops: CDR1 LGHNA, CDR2 YSLEER. The CDR3 spans 19 residues. This CDR3 reads CASSQDPFGTGLGNTEAFF.

The V and J genes are TRBV3-1 and TRBJ2-1; TCRdb's assignment of TRBD1 cannot be checked, as there is no DNA. The CDR3 has 17 amino acids. Germline V gene lookup returns CDR1 LGHDT and CDR2 YNNKEL (reference sequence). The CDR3: CASSHPLPQRLVYEQFF.

This chain links TRBV3-1 with TRBJ2-1; TCRdb lists TRBD2, though no DNA is available to test this call. Per germline, CDR1 LGHDT and CDR2 YNNKEL (reference sequence). The CDR3 contains 14 residues. The CDR3 spells CASSQDNLADEQFF.

The chain joins TRBV9 to TRBJ2-3; TCRdb gives TRBD2 as the D gene, but with no DNA this cannot be confirmed. CDR3 length: 14 residues. Germline lookup yields CDR1 SGDLS and CDR2 YYNGEE. The CDR3 reads CASSVVDSGNTQYF. Drawing the rest from reference TRBV9 and TRBJ2-3, the complete variable domain is DSGVTQTPKHLITATGQRVTLRCSPRSGDLSVYWYQQSLDQGLQFLIQYYNGEERAKGNILERFSAQQFPDLHSELNLSSLELGDSALYFCASSVVDSGNTQYFGPGTRLTVL.

The chain links TRBV11-2 to TRBJ2-7. The CDR3 extends over 12 amino acids. CDR1 is SGHAT and CDR2 is FQNNGV in the germline V gene. The CDR3 sequence is CASSLLTYEQYF. Looking up the rest from reference TRBV11-2 and TRBJ2-7 gives the full variable domain: EAGVAQSPRYKIIEKRQSVAFWCNPISGHATLYWYQQILGQGPKLLIQFQNNGVVDDSQLPKDRFSAERLKGVDSTLKIQPAKLEDSAVYLCASSLLTYEQYFGPGTRLTVT.

V gene TRBV12-3 or TRBV12-4 combines with J gene TRBJ1-2; TCRdb gives TRBD1 as the D gene, but with no DNA this cannot be confirmed. The CDR3 extends over 12 amino acids. The CDR3 here is CASSSTAYGYTF.

This chain links TRBV7-2 with TRBJ2-1; the TRBD2 assignment by TCRdb is unverifiable without DNA. The CDR3 totals 13 residues. Looked up from germline, CDR1 is SGHTA and CDR2 is FQGNSA. The CDR3 is CASSKTRVNEQFF.

This chain uses TRBV7-9 with TRBJ2-1; TCRdb designates TRBD2, a call that cannot be tested without DNA. There are 15 residues in the CDR3. Germline-derived CDR1 and CDR2 are SEHNR and FQNEAQ (reference sequence). The CDR3 loop is CASSLSAGGNNEQFF. Combining the CDR3 with reference TRBV7-9 and TRBJ2-1 gives the whole variable domain DTGVSQNPRHKITKRGQNVTFRCDPISEHNRLYWYRQTLGQGPEFLTYFQNEAQLEKSRLLSDRFSAERPKGSFSTLEIQRTEQGDSAMYLCASSLSAGGNNEQFFGPGTRLTVL.

This chain links TRBV28 with TRBJ2-6; TCRdb's D call of TRBD1 is untestable without DNA. Germline CDR1 reads MDHEN; CDR2 reads SYDVKM. The CDR3 is 16 residues long. CDR3: CASSSLGASGANVLTF.

J is TRBJ1-1 and V is TRBV30. CDR3 length equals 14 residues. CDR1 is GTSNPN and CDR2 is SVGIG in the germline V gene (reference sequence). The CDR3 protein is CAWSVWPMNTEAFF.

The chain carries TRBV20-1 and TRBJ2-5; the D call of TRBD2 rests on TCRdb alone, since no DNA is present to check it. The germline CDR1 and CDR2 sequences are DFQATT and SNEGSKA (reference sequence). The CDR3 is made up of 15 amino acids. The CDR3: CSAKTAGEPPETQYF.